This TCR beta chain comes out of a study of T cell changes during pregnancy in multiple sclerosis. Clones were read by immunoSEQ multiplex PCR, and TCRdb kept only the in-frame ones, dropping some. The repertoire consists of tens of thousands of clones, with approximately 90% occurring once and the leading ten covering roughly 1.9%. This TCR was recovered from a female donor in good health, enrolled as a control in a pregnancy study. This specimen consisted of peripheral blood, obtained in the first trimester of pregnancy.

CDR3 sequence: CASSPDRNSPLHF. The CDR3 DNA follows: TGCGCCAGCAGCCCCGACAGAAATTCACCCCTCCACTTT. The chain is built from TRBV4-3 and TRBJ1-6; D possibly corresponds to TRBD1 (5 bases). The germline CDR1 and CDR2 sequences are LGHNA and YSLEER. The CDR3 totals 13 residues. The V end lost 4 bases, the J end lost 7 bases, and 8 bases lay between the germline ends.